These 14 T cell receptor beta chains were sequenced from one sample in a study of CD4 T cells in relation to SARS-CoV-2 and coronaviruses. Unexposed donor CD4+ T cells date from about 2011-2019, before the COVID-19 pandemic. Method: immunoSEQ multiplex PCR; TCRdb's copy keeps in-frame clones and lacks some. The sample carries 55,000 to 70,000 clones, just over 90% recorded once. Sample: naive CD4+ T cells from PBMCs. The subset is: naive CD4+ T cells isolated by negative enrichment. The receptors shown here come from a human donor in good health.

This clone occurred once. V gene TRBV7-8 combines with J gene TRBJ2-5; the D is unclear. In germline, CDR1 is SGHVS, CDR2 FQNEAQ. This CDR3 is built from 14 residues. V was trimmed by 1 base and J by 3 bases, leaving 9 bases between them. This chain's CDR3 is CASSLVSGEETQYF. The CDR3 DNA sequence: TGTGCCAGCAGCTTAGTGAGTGGCGAAGAGACCCAGTACTTC.

CDR3 nucleotide sequence: TGTGCCAGCAGCTTTAGGACAGGGGGTTATGCAGATACGCAGTATTTT. It yields the protein CASSFRTGGYADTQYF. This sequence joins TRBV5-6 and TRBJ2-3; 10 bases are a match to TRBD1. With 2 bases clipped from V and 4 bases from J, the junction kept 7 bases outside the gene matches. This CDR3 has 16 amino acids. Germline values: CDR1 SGHDT, CDR2 YYEEEE.

The chain has TRBV5-6 and TRBJ1-1; the match to TRBD1 covers 8 bases. The CDR3 runs to 13 residues. J was trimmed by 11 bases and V by 0 bases; bases with no gene match: 6. In germline, CDR1 is SGHDT, CDR2 YYEEEE. The CDR3 nucleotides are TGTGCCAGCAGCTTGGCCCGGACAGGGAGGGCTTTCTTT. This gives the protein CASSLARTGRAFF.

This chain uses TRBV3-1 (or the pseudogene TRBV3-2) with TRBJ2-3, with 7 bases identical to TRBD1. Trimming took 4 bases from V and 6 from J; bases not matched to a gene: 10. The CDR3 has 15 amino acids. Germline loops: CDR1 LGHDT, CDR2 YNNKEL (reference sequence). CDR3 in amino acids: CASSPEGARRDTQYF. The CDR3 DNA is TGTGCCAGCAGCCCCGAGGGGGCTAGAAGGGATACGCAGTATTTT.

The chain employs TRBV6-5 and TRBJ1-6; unclear D gene. Trimming stripped 10 bases from V and 7 bases from J, with 14 bases between. The germline CDR1 and CDR2 sequences are MNHEY and SVGAGI. There are 13 residues in the CDR3. CDR3 sequence reads: CATLLGLNSPLHF. The CDR3 region has the DNA TGTGCCACCCTCCTGGGCCTCAATTCACCCCTCCACTTT.

V and J are TRBV7-6 and TRBJ2-6; D possibly corresponds to TRBD1 (6 bases). Germline values: CDR1 SGHVS, CDR2 FNYEAQ. The V gene lost 2 bases and the J gene lost 0 bases, with 11 bases spanning the gap. This CDR3 comprises 17 residues. Written as DNA, the CDR3 is TGTGCCAGCAGCTTAAGCTACAGGGTCTCTGGGGCCAACGTCCTGACTTTC. Protein: CASSLSYRVSGANVLTF.

This chain joins TRBV12-3 or TRBV12-4 and TRBJ2-7, with D perhaps matching TRBD1 (6 bases). This CDR3 spans 13 amino acids. Trimming took 2 bases from V and 5 from J, leaving 10 bases between them. The CDR3 DNA is TGTGCCAGCAGTTTAATCAGGGGCCACGAGCAGTACTTC. Its protein is CASSLIRGHEQYF.

V usage is TRBV2 and J usage is TRBJ1-5, with D perhaps TRBD1 (6 bases). V shed 6 bases and J shed 3 bases, with 9 bases lying between them. The CDR3 loop spans 13 amino acids. Germline CDR1 reads SNHLY; CDR2 reads FYNNEI. In DNA form, the CDR3 reads TGTGCCAGCAGAGGACAGTACAATCAGCCCCAGCATTTT. Its translation is CASRGQYNQPQHF.

The chain has TRBV19 and TRBJ1-2, with TRBD1 matching over 10 bases. Germline CDR1 and CDR2: LNHDA and SQIVND (reference sequence). The trim removed 5 bases at V and 5 bases at J, leaving 11 bases unmatched. CDR3 length: 16 residues. The CDR3 DNA sequence: TGTGCCAGTAGTCCCCTTGACAGGGGGCTATGGTATGGCTACACCTTC. This gives the protein CASSPLDRGLWYGYTF.

V usage is TRBV5-1 and J usage is TRBJ2-1; tentatively, D is TRBD1 or TRBD2 (6 bases each). The CDR3 totals 13 residues. Looked up from germline, CDR1 is SGHRS and CDR2 is YFSETQ. Trimming left V 0 bases short and J 7 bases short, with 8 bases between. CDR3 nucleotide sequence: TGCGCCAGCAGCTTGGGGGGGGCAAATGAGCAGTTCTTC. Its protein product is CASSLGGANEQFF.

J is TRBJ2-7 and V is TRBV3-1 (or the pseudogene TRBV3-2), with a possible D match to TRBD1 (5 bases). Germline V CDR1 and CDR2: LGHDT, YNNKEL (reference sequence). The CDR3 spans 13 residues. V lost 1 base, J lost 3 bases, and 7 bases lay in between. In DNA, the CDR3 is TGTGCCAGCAGCCAAGGACAGCTCTACGAGCAGTACTTC. Amino acids: CASSQGQLYEQYF.

The chain has TRBV3-1 (or the pseudogene TRBV3-2) and TRBJ2-1; a possible D gene is TRBD2 (6 bases). CDR3 length equals 13 residues. Per germline, CDR1 LGHDT and CDR2 YNNKEL (reference sequence). V gave up 2 bases and J gave up 12 bases, with 14 bases separating them. The CDR3 DNA follows: TGTGCCAGCAGCCAAACTAGCTTGGCTGGGCAGTTCTTC. Translating gives CASSQTSLAGQFF.

The rearrangement links TRBV28 to TRBJ2-3, with 10 bases fitting TRBD1. The trim removed 10 bases at V and 2 bases at J, leaving 3 bases unmatched. Germline V gene sequence: CDR1 MDHEN, CDR2 SYDVKM. CDR3 length: 13 amino acids. The CDR3 DNA reads as TGTGCCACGGGACAGGGGTACACAGATACGCAGTATTTT. This gives the protein CATGQGYTDTQYF. Together with reference TRBV28 and TRBJ2-3, the CDR3 gives the full variable domain: DVKVTQSSRYLVKRTGEKVFLECVQDMDHENMFWYRQDPGLGLRLIYFSYDVKMKEKGDIPEGYSVSREKKERFSLILESASTNQTSMYLCATGQGYTDTQYFGPGTRLTVL.

The rearrangement joins TRBV2 to TRBJ1-1, with D possibly matching TRBD1 (5 bases). The CDR3 extends over 11 amino acids. Germline loops: CDR1 SNHLY, CDR2 FYNNEI. V was shortened by 6 bases and J by 11 bases, with 13 bases between the two germline ends. CDR3 bases: TGTGCCAGCAGGACGGGGACTTCGGCTTTCTTT. Translated, it gives CASRTGTSAFF.